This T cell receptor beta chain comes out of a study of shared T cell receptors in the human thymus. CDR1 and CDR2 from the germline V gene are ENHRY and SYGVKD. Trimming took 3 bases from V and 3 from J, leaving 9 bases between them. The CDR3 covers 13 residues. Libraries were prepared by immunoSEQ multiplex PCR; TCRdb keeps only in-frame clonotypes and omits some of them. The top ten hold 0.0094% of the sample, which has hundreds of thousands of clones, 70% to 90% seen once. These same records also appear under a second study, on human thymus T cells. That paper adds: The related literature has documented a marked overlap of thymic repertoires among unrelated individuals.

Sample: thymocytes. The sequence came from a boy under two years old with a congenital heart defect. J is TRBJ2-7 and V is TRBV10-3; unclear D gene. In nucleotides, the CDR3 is TGTGCCATCAGTGACGCCCCTAACTACGAGCAGTACTTC. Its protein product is CAISDAPNYEQYF.